This T cell receptor beta chain stems from a study of T-cell memory formation after mild COVID-19. This CDR3 region has 21 residues. Germline trimming cut 1 base from V and 6 bases from J; bases unmatched to any gene: 23. Germline CDR1 SGHDN, CDR2 FVKESK. 5'RACE with constant-segment primers built TCRalpha and TCRbeta cDNA libraries with UMIs. TCRdb used MiXCR to reprocess the 5' RACE reads, holding one entry per CDR3 protein. The repertoire holds a few hundred thousand distinct CDR3 sequences, with around 27% as singletons. This chain links TRBV14 with TRBJ2-5; 10 positions match TRBD1. This TCR was recovered from an adult woman who had mild COVID-19 (a few samples of this study predate the infection). Cell type and time point are not known. The sample was PBMCs or a T cell subset sorted from them (not recorded which). CDR3 region: CASSQGASPGTGVRMWQTQYF. The CDR3 region has the DNA TGTGCCAGCAGCCAAGGTGCATCCCCGGGGACAGGGGTCCGGATGTGGCAGACCCAGTACTTC.